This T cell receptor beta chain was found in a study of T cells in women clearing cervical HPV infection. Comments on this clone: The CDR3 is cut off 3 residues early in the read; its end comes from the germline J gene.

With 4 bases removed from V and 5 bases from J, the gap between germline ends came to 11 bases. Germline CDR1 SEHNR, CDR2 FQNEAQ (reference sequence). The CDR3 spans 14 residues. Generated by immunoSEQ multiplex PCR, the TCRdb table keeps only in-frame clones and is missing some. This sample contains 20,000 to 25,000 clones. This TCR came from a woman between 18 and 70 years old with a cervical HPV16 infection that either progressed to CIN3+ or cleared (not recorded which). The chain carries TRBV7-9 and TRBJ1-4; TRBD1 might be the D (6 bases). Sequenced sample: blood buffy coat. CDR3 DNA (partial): TGTGCCAGCAGCTACAGGGCCTTAAATGAAAAA. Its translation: CASSYRALNEK. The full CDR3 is CASSYRALNEKLFF.